The 12 T cell receptor beta chains presented below share a single source sample, sequenced in a study of vaccination effects on CD4 cells after COVID-19. Which antigens these TCRs recognize remains unknown. The data were produced by immunoSEQ multiplex PCR, yet TCRdb's version contains in-frame clones alone and is incomplete. The sample has around 56,000 clones; more than 60% are singletons. With roughly nine days of culture completed, CD4+ T cells were isolated. The specimen was CD4+ T cells from PBMCs cultured without peptide, collected before COVID-19 vaccination. Receptor source: a human donor who received a COVID-19 vaccine.

This clone was found once. The V call is TRBV2, the J call TRBJ2-7; no reliable D call. The CDR3 totals 15 residues. The germline V and J ends were trimmed by 9 bases and 0 bases, with 18 bases remaining between them. The germline V gene encodes CDR1 SNHLY and CDR2 FYNNEI. The DNA of the CDR3 is TGTGCCAGAGCTGGCAAAGGCAGGAGCTCCTACGAGCAGTACGTC. This gives the protein CARAGKGRSSYEQYV.

This clone appeared a single time. This chain uses TRBV13 with TRBJ1-2; possibly TRBD1 for D (6 bases). The germline V gene has CDR1 PRHDT and CDR2 FYEKMQ (reference sequence). This CDR3 is 15 amino acids long. Deletions cut 0 bases from V and 4 bases from J, with 12 bases between. The CDR3 DNA is TGTGCCAGCAGCTTAGGCCTGAACAGGGTCTATGGCTACACCTTC. This encodes CASSLGLNRVYGYTF.

The sample holds one count of this clone. This sequence joins TRBV11-2 and TRBJ2-7; D perhaps matches TRBD1 (6 bases). The CDR3 spans 14 residues. Trimming took 0 bases from V and 2 from J, leaving 8 bases between them. Germline lookup yields CDR1 SGHAT and CDR2 FQNNGV. As DNA, the CDR3 is TGTGCCAGCAGCTTAGATTACAGGGCCTACGAGCAGTACGTC. It yields the protein CASSLDYRAYEQYV.

The V and J genes are TRBV6-5 and TRBJ1-4; D gene uncertain. Germline V CDR1 and CDR2: MNHEY, SVGAGI. This CDR3 spans 13 amino acids. Trimming removed 6 bases at V and 4 bases at J, with 9 bases between. The CDR3 sequence: CASRIGSNEKLFF. DNA for the CDR3: TGTGCCAGCAGGATCGGAAGTAATGAAAAACTGTTTTTT.

The chain uses TRBV2 and TRBJ1-5; D ambiguous. Germline loops: CDR1 SNHLY, CDR2 FYNNEI. V lost 8 bases to trimming and J lost 5 bases, with 13 bases between them. There are 13 residues in the CDR3. This CDR3 reads CASRRLSYQPQHF. DNA for the CDR3: TGTGCCAGCCGGCGATTGAGTTATCAGCCCCAGCATTTT.

This clone was counted a single time. V gene TRBV7-2 combines with J gene TRBJ2-1; 8 bases are a match to TRBD2. The V segment lost 6 bases and the J segment 5 bases; nucleotides outside the gene matches: 12. CDR1 is SGHTA, CDR2 FQGNSA, per germline. The CDR3 is made up of 16 amino acids. CDR3 sequence reads: CASSTGGAGSHNEQFF. CDR3 DNA sequence: TGTGCCAGCAGTACCGGGGGGGCCGGGTCCCACAATGAGCAGTTCTTC.

This clone was found once. The V and J genes are TRBV5-8 and TRBJ1-2, with 9 bases that match TRBD1. CDR3 length: 16 residues. The ends lost 4 bases at V and 4 bases at J; junction bases unmatched: 11. Germline CDR1 is SGHTS and CDR2 is YDEGEE. The CDR3 nucleotides are TGTGCCAGCAGCAACACGAACAGGGGGCAGGGCTATGGCTACACCTTC. It translates to CASSNTNRGQGYGYTF.

The rearrangement uses TRBV5-1 and TRBJ2-4, with 8 nucleotides matching TRBD1. The CDR3 sequence is 16 residues long. Germline CDR1 reads SGHRS; CDR2 reads YFSETQ. V gave up 4 bases and J gave up 1 base; unmatched junction bases: 7. The CDR3 loop reads CASSSRQGNAKNIQYF. The CDR3 DNA reads TGCGCCAGCAGCAGCCGACAGGGGAACGCCAAAAACATTCAGTACTTC.

The chain employs TRBV24-1 and TRBJ2-2; 10 bases line up with TRBD2. This CDR3 is 19 amino acids long. V shed 5 bases, J shed 0 bases, and the junction held 11 bases outside the gene matches. Germline loops: CDR1 KGHDR, CDR2 SFDVKD. CDR3 nucleotides: TGTGCCACCAGTGTCCCGCAGGTAGCGGGGGGAACGAACACCGGGGAGCTGTTTTTT. It yields the protein CATSVPQVAGGTNTGELFF.

This chain joins TRBV19 and TRBJ1-4; D is perhaps TRBD1 (5 bases). The V gene lost 10 bases and the J gene lost 7 bases, with 10 bases spanning the gap. Germline CDR1 is LNHDA and CDR2 is SQIVND (reference sequence). CDR3 length: 11 residues. The CDR3 DNA sequence: TGTGCCACTCAGGGTGGTGAAAAACTGTTTTTT. Translated: CATQGGEKLFF. Complete variable domain (other parts from reference TRBV19 and TRBJ1-4): DGGITQSPKYLFRKEGQNVTLSCEQNLNHDAMYWYRQDPGQGLRLIYYSQIVNDFQKGDIAEGYSVSREKKESFPLTVTSAQKNPTAFYLCATQGGEKLFFGSGTQLSVL.

The chain uses TRBV2 and TRBJ1-2, with D perhaps matching TRBD1 (5 bases). Deletions cut 7 bases from V and 4 bases from J, with 19 bases between. The CDR3 sequence is 15 residues long. Looked up from germline, CDR1 is SNHLY and CDR2 is FYNNEI. In DNA form, the CDR3 reads TGTGCCAGCACAAGAAGGTTAGACAGTCCCTATGGCTACACCTTC. Translating it yields CASTRRLDSPYGYTF.

This chain joins TRBV6-5 and TRBJ1-1; no reliable D call. The germline CDR1 and CDR2 sequences are MNHEY and SVGAGI. The CDR3 totals 15 residues. The ends were cut back, 7 bases at V and 1 base at J, with 16 bases in the middle. CDR3 DNA: TGTGCCAGCACCCCCCCCATTACCTCGAACACTGAAGCTTTCTTT. Translated: CASTPPITSNTEAFF.